The clone carrying this T cell receptor (beta chain) turned up a few times. No antigen is known for it. One entry per CDR3 protein, called by TCRdb with MiXCR from the 5' RACE reads. The table has 150,000 to 200,000 distinct CDR3 sequences, roughly 12% seen once. This sample stems from a study of T-cell memory formation after mild COVID-19. Study background: Among the donors, TCR clusters were largely specific to each donor. Study-wide findings and caveats: The SARS-CoV-2 specificity of second-wave clones reaching peak at day 37 remained unverified. The CD4+ clones that contracted clustered mainly within CM and EM, and the CD8+ clones concentrated in EMRA. Later expanders leaned toward CD4+, whereas clones contracting from day 15 to 85 were balanced CD4/CD8.

The sample consisted of PBMCs or a T cell subset sorted from them (not recorded which). This receptor was taken from a man aged 18 to 35 who had mild COVID-19 (a few samples of this study predate the infection). Cell type and time point are not known.

The CDR3 spells CSARGGFYNEQFF. CDR3 nucleotide sequence: TGCAGTGCTAGGGGGGGATTCTACAATGAGCAGTTCTTC. The chain has TRBV20-1 and TRBJ2-1, with D maybe TRBD2 (6 bases). This CDR3 has 13 residues. V was pared by 3 bases and J by 3 bases, with 9 bases between. Germline loops: CDR1 DFQATT, CDR2 SNEGSKA (reference sequence).